This T cell receptor beta chain stems from a study of blood T cell repertoires in COVID-19. As for the study in general: Sample material is recorded as cDNA or gDNA derived from T cells, B-cell-depleted T cells, or PBMCs.

Participants, about 18 to 90 years old, spanned approximately 26 US areas. Cohorts were based on clinical histories the participants reported. Trimming took 5 bases from V and 11 from J; bases not matched to a gene: 11. This CDR3 comprises 13 residues. Germline V lookup: CDR1 SGHDT, CDR2 YYEEEE. Sequencing was performed with immunoSEQ multiplex PCR; in TCRdb, only in-frame clones are kept and a portion is missing. The sample records 100,000 to 150,000 clones, 80% to 90% being singletons. The V call is TRBV5-6, the J call TRBJ1-1; 8 bases map to TRBD1. The sequence came from a woman between 50 and 59 years old who had recovered from COVID-19. The sequencing input was PBMCs or T cells enriched from blood (not recorded which). This CDR3 is CASRNRDRPEAFF. The CDR3 coding sequence is TGTGCCAGCAGGAACCGGGACAGGCCCGAGGCTTTCTTT.